The source of this T cell receptor (beta chain) is a study of beta chain features in type 1 diabetes. The investigators reverse transcribed all of the isolated RNA, so they sequenced expressed TCRB transcripts. Generated by immunoSEQ multiplex PCR, the TCRdb table keeps only in-frame clones and is missing some. The sample holds 300,000 or so clones, 8% seen once. This clone was counted many times. Trimming removed 7 bases at V and 5 bases at J, with 11 bases between. The CDR3 spans 12 residues. CDR1 SNHLY and CDR2 FYNNEI come from the germline V gene. This TCR was recovered from a woman between 18 and 29 years old in good health. Sequencing was carried out using central memory CD4+ T cells from blood. The chain joins TRBV2 to TRBJ2-5; D is possibly TRBD1 or TRBD2 (6 bases each). The CDR3 nucleotides read TGTGCCAGCAAGGGGGAGGTGGAGACCCAGTACTTC. Protein sequence: CASKGEVETQYF.